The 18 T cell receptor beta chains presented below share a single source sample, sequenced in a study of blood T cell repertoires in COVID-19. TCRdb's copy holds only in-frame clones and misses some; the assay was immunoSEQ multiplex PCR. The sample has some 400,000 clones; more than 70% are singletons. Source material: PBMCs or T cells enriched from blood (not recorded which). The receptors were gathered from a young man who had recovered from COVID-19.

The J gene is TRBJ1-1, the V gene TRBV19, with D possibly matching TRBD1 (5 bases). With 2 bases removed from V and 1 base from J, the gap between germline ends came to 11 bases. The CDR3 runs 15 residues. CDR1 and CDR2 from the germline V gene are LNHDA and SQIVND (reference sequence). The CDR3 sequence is CASSISTGPNTEAFF. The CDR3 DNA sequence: TGTGCCAGTAGTATAAGTACAGGCCCGAACACTGAAGCTTTCTTT. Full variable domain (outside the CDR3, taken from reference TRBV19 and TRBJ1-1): DGGITQSPKYLFRKEGQNVTLSCEQNLNHDAMYWYRQDPGQGLRLIYYSQIVNDFQKGDIAEGYSVSREKKESFPLTVTSAQKNPTAFYLCASSISTGPNTEAFFGQGTRLTVV.

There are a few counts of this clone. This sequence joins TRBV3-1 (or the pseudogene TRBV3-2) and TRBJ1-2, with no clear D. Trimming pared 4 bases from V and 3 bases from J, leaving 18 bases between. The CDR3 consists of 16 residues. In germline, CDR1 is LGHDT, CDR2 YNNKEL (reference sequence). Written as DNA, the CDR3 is TGTGCCAGCAGCCTAGCGGGCGGGAGGGCCCACTATGGCTACACCTTC. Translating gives CASSLAGGRAHYGYTF.

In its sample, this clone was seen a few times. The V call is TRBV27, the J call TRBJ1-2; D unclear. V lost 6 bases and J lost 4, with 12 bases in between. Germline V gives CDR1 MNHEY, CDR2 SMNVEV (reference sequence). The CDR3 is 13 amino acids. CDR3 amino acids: CASSERQTYGYTF. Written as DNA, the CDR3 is TGTGCCAGCAGCGAAAGACAAACCTATGGCTACACCTTC.

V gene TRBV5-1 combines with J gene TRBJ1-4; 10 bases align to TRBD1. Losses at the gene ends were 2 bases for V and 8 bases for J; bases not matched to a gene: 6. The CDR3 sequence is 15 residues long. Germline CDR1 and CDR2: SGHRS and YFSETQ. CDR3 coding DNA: TGCGCCAGCAGCTTTTCCGGGACAGGGGACGAAAAACTGTTTTTT. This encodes CASSFSGTGDEKLFF.

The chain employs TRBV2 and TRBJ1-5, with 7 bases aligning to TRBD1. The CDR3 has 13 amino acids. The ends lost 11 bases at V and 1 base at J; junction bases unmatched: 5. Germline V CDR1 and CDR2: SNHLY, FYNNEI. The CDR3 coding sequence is TGTGCCGTGCAGGACAGGAGCAATCAGCCCCAGCATTTT. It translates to CAVQDRSNQPQHF.

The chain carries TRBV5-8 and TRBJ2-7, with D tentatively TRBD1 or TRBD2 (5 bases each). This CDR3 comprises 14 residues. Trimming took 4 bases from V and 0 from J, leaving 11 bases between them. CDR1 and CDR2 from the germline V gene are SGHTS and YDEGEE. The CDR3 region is CASSVGRSSYEQYF. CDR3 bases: TGTGCCAGCAGCGTGGGACGGAGCTCCTACGAGCAGTACTTC.

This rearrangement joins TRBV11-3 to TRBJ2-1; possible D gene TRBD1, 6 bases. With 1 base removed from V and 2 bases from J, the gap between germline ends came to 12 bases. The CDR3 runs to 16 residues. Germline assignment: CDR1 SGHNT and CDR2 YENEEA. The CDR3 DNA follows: TGTGCCAGCAGCTTAGGACAGGATTCCACCTACAATGAGCAGTTCTTC. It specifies CASSLGQDSTYNEQFF.

The CDR3 nucleotides read TGTGCCAGCAGTTCCAACCGATGGTCGAGGTTCTTT. Its protein product is CASSSNRWSRFF. The J gene is TRBJ1-1, the V gene TRBV12-3 or TRBV12-4; no reliable D call. This CDR3 has 12 amino acids. Trimming pared 4 bases from V and 14 bases from J, leaving 17 bases between.

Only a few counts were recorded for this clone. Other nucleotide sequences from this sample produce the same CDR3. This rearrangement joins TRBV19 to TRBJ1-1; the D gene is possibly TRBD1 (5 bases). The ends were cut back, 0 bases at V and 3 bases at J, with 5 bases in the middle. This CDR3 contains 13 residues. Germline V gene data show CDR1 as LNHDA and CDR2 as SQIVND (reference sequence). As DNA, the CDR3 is TGTGCCAGTAGTATAGACAGGGACACTGAAGCTTTCTTT. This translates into CASSIDRDTEAFF. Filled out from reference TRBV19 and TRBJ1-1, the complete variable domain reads DGGITQSPKYLFRKEGQNVTLSCEQNLNHDAMYWYRQDPGQGLRLIYYSQIVNDFQKGDIAEGYSVSREKKESFPLTVTSAQKNPTAFYLCASSIDRDTEAFFGQGTRLTVV.

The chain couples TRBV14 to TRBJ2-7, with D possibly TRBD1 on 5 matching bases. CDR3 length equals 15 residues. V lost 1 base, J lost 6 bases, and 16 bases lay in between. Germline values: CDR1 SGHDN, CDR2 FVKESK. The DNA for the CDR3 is TGTGCCAGCAGCCAAGTTCAGGGTCTTAGGCCCGAGCAGTACTTC. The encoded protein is CASSQVQGLRPEQYF.

The CDR3 DNA follows: TGCGCCAGCAGCCAGCGGGCTGGGAACACTGAAGCTTTCTTT. Translating it yields CASSQRAGNTEAFF. This chain uses TRBV4-1 with TRBJ1-1; D remains unclear. This CDR3 has 14 amino acids. V lost 3 bases and J lost 1, with 9 bases in between. CDR1 is MGHRA and CDR2 is YSYEKL in the germline V gene.

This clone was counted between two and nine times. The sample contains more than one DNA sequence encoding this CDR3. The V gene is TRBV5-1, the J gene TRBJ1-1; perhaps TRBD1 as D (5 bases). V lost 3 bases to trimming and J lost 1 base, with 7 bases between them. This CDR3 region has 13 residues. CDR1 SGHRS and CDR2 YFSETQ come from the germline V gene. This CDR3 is CASSSGQNTEAFF. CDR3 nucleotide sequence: TGCGCCAGCAGCTCCGGACAGAACACTGAAGCTTTCTTT.

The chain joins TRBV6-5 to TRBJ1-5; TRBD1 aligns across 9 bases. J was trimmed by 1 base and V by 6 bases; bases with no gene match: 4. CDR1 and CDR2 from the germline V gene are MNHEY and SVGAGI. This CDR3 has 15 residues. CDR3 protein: CASSYGQGSNQPQHF. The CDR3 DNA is TGTGCCAGCAGCTACGGACAGGGGAGCAATCAGCCCCAGCATTTT.

CDR3 amino acids: CASTGQTHNEQFF. The CDR3 region has the DNA TGTGCCAGTACTGGACAGACCCACAATGAGCAGTTCTTC. The rearrangement links TRBV19 to TRBJ2-1; tentatively, D is TRBD1 (6 bases). This CDR3 is 13 amino acids long. Trimming cost V 7 bases and J 5 bases, with 12 bases left between them. Germline V gene sequence: CDR1 LNHDA, CDR2 SQIVND (reference sequence). Full variable domain (missing parts from reference TRBV19 and TRBJ2-1): DGGITQSPKYLFRKEGQNVTLSCEQNLNHDAMYWYRQDPGQGLRLIYYSQIVNDFQKGDIAEGYSVSREKKESFPLTVTSAQKNPTAFYLCASTGQTHNEQFFGPGTRLTVL.

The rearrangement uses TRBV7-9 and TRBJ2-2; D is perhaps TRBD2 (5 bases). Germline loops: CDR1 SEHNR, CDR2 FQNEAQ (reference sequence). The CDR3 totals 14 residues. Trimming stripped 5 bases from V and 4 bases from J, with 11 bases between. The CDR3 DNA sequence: TGTGCCAGCAGCCGGCCAGAGGGCACCGGGGAGCTGTTTTTT. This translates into CASSRPEGTGELFF.

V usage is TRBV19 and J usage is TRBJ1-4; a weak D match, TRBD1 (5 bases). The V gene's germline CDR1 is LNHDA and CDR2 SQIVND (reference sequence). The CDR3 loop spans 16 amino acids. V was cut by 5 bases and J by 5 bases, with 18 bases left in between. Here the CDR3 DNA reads TGTGCCAGTAGTCCCCACGACCCAGCAGGGAATGAAAAACTGTTTTTT. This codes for CASSPHDPAGNEKLFF.

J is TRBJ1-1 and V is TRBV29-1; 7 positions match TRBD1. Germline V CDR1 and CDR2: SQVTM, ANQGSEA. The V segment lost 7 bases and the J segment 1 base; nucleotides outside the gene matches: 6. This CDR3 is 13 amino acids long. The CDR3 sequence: CSARQGTNTEAFF. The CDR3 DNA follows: TGCAGCGCCCGACAGGGAACGAACACTGAAGCTTTCTTT.

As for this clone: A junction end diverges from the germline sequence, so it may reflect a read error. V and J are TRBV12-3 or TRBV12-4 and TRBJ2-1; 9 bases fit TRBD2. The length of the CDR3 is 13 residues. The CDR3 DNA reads TGTGCCAGCACAAGCGGACTAGCGAATGGGCAGTTCTTC. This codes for CASTSGLANGQFF.